The rows below give T cell receptor beta chains drawn from one sample of a study of blood T cells in healthy people across ages. TCRdb re-derived calls from the 5' RACE reads in MiXCR, one entry per CDR3 protein. Of 1.2 million to 1.5 million distinct CDR3 sequences detected, around 55% appear once; the ten largest clones hold about 6.7%. The sequenced sample consisted of blood. These receptors came from a man aged 18-30 years in good health. Both conserved end residues are part of each CDR3. The D gene is left open where the match is weak. Not all rows give a size; the values are once, few, many and, for expanded clones, a class.

size | J | V | D | CDR3 | DNA
- | TRBJ2-7 | TRBV7-2 | TRBD1 | CASSADRYYEQYF | TGTGCCAGCAGCGCGGACAGGTACTACGAGCAGTACTTC
- | TRBJ2-3 | TRBV2 | - | CASSEAPRVRTDTQYF | TGTGCCAGCAGTGAAGCGCCTAGGGTTCGCACAGATACGCAGTATTTT
few | TRBJ2-3 | TRBV5-1 | - | CASSPPSDTDTQYF | TGCGCCAGCAGCCCCCCTAGCGACACAGATACGCAGTATTTT
- | TRBJ2-1 | TRBV20-1 | TRBD2 | CSGTSGYNEQFF | TGCAGCGGGACTAGCGGATACAATGAGCAGTTCTTC
once | TRBJ2-3 | TRBV4-3 | - | CASSSIQGPGADTQYF | TGCGCCAGCAGCTCGATACAGGGTCCTGGGGCAGATACGCAGTATTTT
- | TRBJ2-3 | TRBV2 | TRBD2 | CASSALAGKTDTQYF | TGTGCCAGCAGTGCTCTAGCGGGAAAGACAGATACGCAGTATTTT
- | TRBJ2-3 | TRBV2 | TRBD2 | CASDLAGGYADTQYF | TGTGCCAGTGACTTAGCGGGGGGTTACGCAGATACGCAGTATTTT
many | TRBJ2-4 | TRBV29-1 | - | CSVDTGIAKNIQYF | TGCAGCGTTGACACAGGGATAGCCAAAAACATTCAGTACTTC
few | TRBJ2-7 | TRBV20-1 | TRBD2 | CSAPWTSSYEQYF | TGCAGTGCTCCTTGGACTAGCAGCTACGAGCAGTACTTC
- | TRBJ2-7 | TRBV5-1 | - | CASRPNSISSYEQYF | TGCGCCAGCAGGCCAAATTCGATCAGCTCCTACGAGCAGTACTTC
- | TRBJ2-7 | TRBV7-2 | - | CASSPAFSLAYEQYF | TGTGCCAGCAGCCCGGCGTTCTCGTTAGCCTACGAGCAGTACTTC
few | TRBJ2-1 | TRBV6-2/TRBV6-3 | - | CASRKGLRAFNEQFF | TGTGCCAGCAGGAAGGGACTGAGAGCCTTCAATGAGCAGTTCTTC
few | TRBJ2-5 | TRBV2 | - | CASSATADQYF | TGTGCCAGCAGTGCCACAGCCGATCAGTACTTC
- | TRBJ2-5 | TRBV12-5 | - | CASGLDAAETQYF | TGTGCTAGTGGTTTGGATGCAGCAGAGACCCAGTACTTC
once | TRBJ2-5 | TRBV29-1 | - | CSSVNGLETQYF | TGCAGCTCCGTTAACGGCCTAGAGACCCAGTACTTC
- | TRBJ2-6 | TRBV5-1 | - | CASSGVLASGANVLTF | TGCGCCAGCAGCGGGGTCCTGGCATCTGGGGCCAACGTCCTGACTTTC
few | TRBJ2-5 | TRBV20-1 | - | CSATVWVGSGEETQYF | TGCAGTGCTACTGTCTGGGTGGGGTCAGGGGAAGAGACCCAGTACTTC
once | TRBJ2-1 | TRBV7-8 | TRBD2 | CASSPTAGADNEQFF | TGTGCCAGCAGCCCTACGGCGGGAGCTGACAATGAGCAGTTCTTC
- | TRBJ2-7 | TRBV7-9 | TRBD2 | CASSLSGDVYEQYF | TGTGCCAGCAGCTTGAGCGGGGATGTGTACGAGCAGTACTTC
few | TRBJ2-5 | TRBV5-1 | TRBD2 | CASSFRLGGSGETQYF | TGCGCCAGCAGCTTCCGACTCGGCGGGAGCGGGGAGACCCAGTACTTC
- | TRBJ2-3 | TRBV20-1 | - | CSATPGGSDTQYF | TGCAGTGCTACCCCCGGAGGGTCAGATACGCAGTATTTT
few | TRBJ1-2 | TRBV7-8 | - | CASSLDPDSNYGYTF | TGTGCCAGCAGCTTAGATCCAGATTCTAACTATGGCTACACCTTC
- | TRBJ1-2 | TRBV7-8 | - | CASSLLGGPNYGYTF | TGTGCCAGCAGCTTATTGGGCGGACCAAACTATGGCTACACCTTC
- | TRBJ1-2 | TRBV25-1 | - | CASSEGEWGLVYGYTF | TGTGCCAGCAGTGAAGGAGAGTGGGGGTTAGTCTATGGCTACACCTTC
- | TRBJ1-4 | TRBV7-2 | - | CASSGDSGPNEKLFF | TGTGCCAGCAGCGGAGATTCAGGACCTAATGAAAAACTGTTTTTT
- | TRBJ2-3 | TRBV29-1 | TRBD1 | CSVTGTGGLDTQYF | TGCAGCGTTACCGGGACAGGGGGCCTGGATACGCAGTATTTT
- | TRBJ2-5 | TRBV20-1 | - | CSARRGGRETQYF | TGCAGTGCTAGAAGGGGGGGCCGGGAGACCCAGTACTTC
- | TRBJ2-7 | TRBV20-1 | TRBD2 | CSATGTSGVSSYEQYF | TGCAGTGCTACAGGGACTAGCGGGGTTAGCTCCTACGAGCAGTACTTC
few | TRBJ2-5 | TRBV29-1 | - | CSAEAGYF | TGCAGCGCAGAGGCGGGGTACTTC
- | TRBJ2-3 | TRBV21-1 | - | CASSKVGRGWDTQYF | TGTGCCAGCAGCAAAGTGGGCAGGGGATGGGATACGCAGTATTTT
few | TRBJ2-7 | TRBV29-1 | TRBD1 | CSAEDRREQYF | TGCAGCGCGGAGGACAGGCGGGAGCAGTACTTC
- | TRBJ2-1 | TRBV6-1 | - | CASSDWGPGVGNEQFF | TGTGCCAGCAGTGATTGGGGACCCGGGGTGGGCAATGAGCAGTTCTTC
- | TRBJ1-1 | TRBV5-1 | - | CVSSLVAGSSTEAFF | TGCGTCAGCAGCTTGGTTGCGGGATCGTCCACTGAAGCTTTCTTT
- | TRBJ2-7 | TRBV6-5 | - | CASKAGYEQYF | TGTGCCAGCAAGGCTGGCTACGAGCAGTACTTC
once | TRBJ1-2 | TRBV20-1 | - | CSAGSGGSYGYTF | TGCAGTGCTGGAAGCGGGGGGAGCTATGGCTACACCTTC
- | TRBJ2-1 | TRBV2 | TRBD2 | CARQDPQREGLNEQFF | TGTGCCAGACAGGACCCCCAGCGGGAGGGGTTGAATGAGCAGTTCTTC
- | TRBJ2-2 | TRBV7-9 | - | CASSLGLARNTGELFF | TGTGCCAGCAGCTTAGGGCTAGCGAGGAACACCGGGGAGCTGTTTTTT
- | TRBJ2-7 | TRBV5-6 | TRBD1 | CASSHLQGTAYEQYF | TGTGCCAGCAGCCACCTACAGGGGACGGCCTACGAGCAGTACTTC
- | TRBJ1-5 | TRBV15 | - | CATSLSYRGEHF | TGTGCCACCAGCTTATCGTATAGGGGCGAGCATTTT
- | TRBJ2-4 | TRBV7-8 | - | CASSLAVLVDIQYF | TGTGCCAGCAGCTTAGCAGTCCTCGTGGACATTCAGTACTTC
- | TRBJ2-7 | TRBV29-1 | TRBD1 | CSGSGTGGDEQYF | TGCAGCGGGTCCGGGACAGGGGGCGACGAGCAGTACTTC
- | TRBJ2-1 | TRBV12-3/TRBV12-4 | TRBD2 | CASAASGTYNEQFF | TGTGCCAGCGCGGCTAGCGGGACCTACAATGAGCAGTTCTTC
few | TRBJ1-6 | TRBV20-1 | - | CSARDGRNSPLHF | TGCAGTGCTAGAGATGGACGGAATTCACCCCTCCACTTT
few | TRBJ1-2 | TRBV29-1 | - | CSVEVLPAGTWPRESYGYTF | TGCAGCGTTGAAGTGCTCCCCGCCGGGACATGGCCACGGGAGAGCTATGGCTACACCTTC